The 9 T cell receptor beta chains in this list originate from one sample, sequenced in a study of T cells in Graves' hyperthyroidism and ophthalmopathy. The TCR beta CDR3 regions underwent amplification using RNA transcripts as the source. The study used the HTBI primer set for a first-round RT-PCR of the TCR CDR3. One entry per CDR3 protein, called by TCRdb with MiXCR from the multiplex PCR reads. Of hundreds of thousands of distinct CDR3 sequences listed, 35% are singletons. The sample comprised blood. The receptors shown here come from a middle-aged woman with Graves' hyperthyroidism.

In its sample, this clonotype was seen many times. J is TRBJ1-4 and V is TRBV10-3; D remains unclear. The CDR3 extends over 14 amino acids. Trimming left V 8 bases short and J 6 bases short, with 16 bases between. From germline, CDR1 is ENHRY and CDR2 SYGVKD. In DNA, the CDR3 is TGTGCCATCTCTGAGGGTCCGACGGATGAAAAACTGTTTTTT. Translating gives CAISEGPTDEKLFF.

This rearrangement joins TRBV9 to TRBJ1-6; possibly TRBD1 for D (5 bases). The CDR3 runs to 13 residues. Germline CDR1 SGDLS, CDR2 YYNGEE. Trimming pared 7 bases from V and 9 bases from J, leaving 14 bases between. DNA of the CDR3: TGTGCCAGCGTAGTAGGGGTTGGTTCACCCCTCCACTTT. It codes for CASVVGVGSPLHF.

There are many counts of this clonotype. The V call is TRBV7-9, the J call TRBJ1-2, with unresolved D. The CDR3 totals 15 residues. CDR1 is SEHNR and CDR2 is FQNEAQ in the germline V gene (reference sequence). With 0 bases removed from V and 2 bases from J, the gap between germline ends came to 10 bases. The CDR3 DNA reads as TGTGCCAGCAGCTTAGCCTTGAACACCAACTATGGCTACACCTTC. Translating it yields CASSLALNTNYGYTF. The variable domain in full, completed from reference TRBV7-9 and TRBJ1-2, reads DTGVSQNPRHKITKRGQNVTFRCDPISEHNRLYWYRQTLGQGPEFLTYFQNEAQLEKSRLLSDRFSAERPKGSFSTLEIQRTEQGDSAMYLCASSLALNTNYGYTFGSGTRLTVV.

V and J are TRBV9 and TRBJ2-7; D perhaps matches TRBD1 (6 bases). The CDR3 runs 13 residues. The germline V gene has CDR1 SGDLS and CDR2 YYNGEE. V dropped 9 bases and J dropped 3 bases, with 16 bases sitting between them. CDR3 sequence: CANLRYRVYEQYF. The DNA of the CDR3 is TGTGCCAACCTTCGATACAGGGTCTACGAGCAGTACTTC.

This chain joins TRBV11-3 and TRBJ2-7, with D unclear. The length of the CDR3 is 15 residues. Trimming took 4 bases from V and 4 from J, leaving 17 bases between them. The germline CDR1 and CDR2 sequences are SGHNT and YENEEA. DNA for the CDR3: TGTGCCAGCAGCTCCATGGGAAGGTTTACTTACGAGCAGTACTTC. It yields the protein CASSSMGRFTYEQYF.

CDR3 amino acids: CASSYRNMDTEAFF. The CDR3 DNA reads as TGTGCCAGCAGTTACCGGAATATGGACACTGAAGCTTTCTTT. The chain combines TRBV6-5 with TRBJ1-1; no reliable D call. Per germline, CDR1 MNHEY and CDR2 SVGAGI. The CDR3 length is 14 residues. The ends were cut back, 2 bases at V and 3 bases at J, with 10 bases in the middle.

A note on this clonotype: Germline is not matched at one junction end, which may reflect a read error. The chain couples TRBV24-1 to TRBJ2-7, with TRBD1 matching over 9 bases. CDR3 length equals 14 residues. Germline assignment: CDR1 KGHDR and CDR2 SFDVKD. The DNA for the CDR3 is TGTGCCAGCAGTCCTATGGGACAGGGCTACGAGCAGTACTTC. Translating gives CASSPMGQGYEQYF.

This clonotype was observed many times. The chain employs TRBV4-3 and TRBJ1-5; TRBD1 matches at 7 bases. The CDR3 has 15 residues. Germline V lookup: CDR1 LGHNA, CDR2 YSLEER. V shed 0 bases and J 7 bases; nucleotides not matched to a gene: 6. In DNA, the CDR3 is TGCGCCAGCAGCCAAGAGTCGGCGGACAGGCAGCCCCAGCATTTT. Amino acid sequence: CASSQESADRQPQHF.

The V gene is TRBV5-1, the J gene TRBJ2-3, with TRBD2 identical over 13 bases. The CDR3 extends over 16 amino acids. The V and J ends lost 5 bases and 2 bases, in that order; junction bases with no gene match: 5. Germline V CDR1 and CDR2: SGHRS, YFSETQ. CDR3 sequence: CASRLGTSGITDTQYF. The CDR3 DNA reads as TGCGCCAGCAGGCTCGGGACTAGCGGGATCACAGATACGCAGTATTTT.